Shown below are 7 T cell receptor beta chains from a single sample sequenced in a study of blood T cell repertoires in COVID-19. Profiled with immunoSEQ multiplex PCR; TCRdb holds only in-frame clones, not every one. The sample gives about 160,000 clones, 80% to 95% of which show up once; roughly 5% is in the top ten. Sequenced: peripheral blood. The receptors derive from a man younger than 45 with COVID-19, enrolled during active disease.

This chain links TRBV4-2 with TRBJ2-3; the D is unclear. Germline V gene lookup returns CDR1 LGHNA and CDR2 YNFKEQ. This CDR3 has 15 residues. The V end was cut by 1 base, the J end by 4 bases, with 12 bases between. CDR3 DNA sequence: TGTGCCAGCAGCCAAGCCCCGGTTAGCTCAGATACGCAGTATTTT. Translated, it gives CASSQAPVSSDTQYF.

The chain has TRBV7-2 and TRBJ1-4; D gene ambiguous. The CDR3 covers 14 residues. CDR1 SGHTA and CDR2 FQGNSA come from the germline V gene. Trimming took 5 bases from V and 8 from J, leaving 15 bases between them. In DNA form, the CDR3 reads TGTGCCAGCAGCCAAAGCCGGAGTCAGGAAAAACTGTTTTTT. Its translation: CASSQSRSQEKLFF.

The sample holds a few counts of this clone. The rearrangement joins TRBV9 to TRBJ2-1, with TRBD2 matching 8 bases. Unmatched junction bases numbered 9, after V lost 3 bases and J lost 4 bases. From germline, CDR1 is SGDLS and CDR2 YYNGEE. This CDR3 contains 16 residues. The CDR3 DNA follows: TGTGCCAGCAGCGCGCCGATCGGGGGGGCGTACAATGAGCAGTTCTTC. Protein: CASSAPIGGAYNEQFF.

This chain joins TRBV10-3 and TRBJ1-6, with TRBD1 identical over 11 bases. The V gene end was trimmed by 6 bases and the J gene end by 4 bases; junction bases not matched to a gene: 5. This CDR3 contains 16 residues. The germline V gene encodes CDR1 ENHRY and CDR2 SYGVKD. The CDR3 spells CAISPGQGDYNSPLHF. As DNA, the CDR3 is TGTGCCATCAGCCCGGGACAGGGGGATTATAATTCACCCCTCCACTTT.

This chain links TRBV2 with TRBJ2-3; D remains unclear. The ends were cut back, 8 bases at V and 2 bases at J, with 8 bases in the middle. Germline V gives CDR1 SNHLY, CDR2 FYNNEI. CDR3 size: 12 residues. The CDR3 DNA reads TGTGCCAGCCACCGACTCACAGATACGCAGTATTTT. Amino acid sequence: CASHRLTDTQYF. The whole variable domain, remainder taken from reference TRBV2 and TRBJ2-3, is EPEVTQTPSHQVTQMGQEVILRCVPISNHLYFYWYRQILGQKVEFLVSFYNNEISEKSEIFDDQFSVERPDGSNFTLKIRSTKLEDSAMYFCASHRLTDTQYFGPGTRLTVL.

In the case of this clone: Other DNA sequences in the sample encode the same CDR3. The chain carries TRBV7-6 and TRBJ2-5; D unclear. V was clipped by 5 bases and J by 5 bases, with 6 bases between them. This CDR3 is 11 amino acids long. CDR1 and CDR2 from the germline V gene are SGHVS and FNYEAQ. The CDR3 reads CASSPGETQYF. The CDR3 DNA reads as TGTGCCAGCAGCCCCGGGGAGACCCAGTACTTC. Together with reference TRBV7-6 and TRBJ2-5, the CDR3 gives the full variable domain: GAGVSQSPRYKVTKRGQDVALRCDPISGHVSLYWYRQALGQGPEFLTYFNYEAQQDKSGLPNDRFSAERPEGSISTLTIQRTEQRDSAMYRCASSPGETQYFGPGTRLLVL.

The DNA for the CDR3 is TGCGCCAGCAGCTGGGGGGACGGCAGCTCCTACGAGCAGTACTTC. Residues: CASSWGDGSSYEQYF. The chain recombines TRBV5-1 with TRBJ2-7; weak D call: TRBD2 (6 bases). V lost 3 bases and J 0 bases, leaving 13 bases between the germline ends. Germline lookup yields CDR1 SGHRS and CDR2 YFSETQ. This CDR3 region has 15 residues.